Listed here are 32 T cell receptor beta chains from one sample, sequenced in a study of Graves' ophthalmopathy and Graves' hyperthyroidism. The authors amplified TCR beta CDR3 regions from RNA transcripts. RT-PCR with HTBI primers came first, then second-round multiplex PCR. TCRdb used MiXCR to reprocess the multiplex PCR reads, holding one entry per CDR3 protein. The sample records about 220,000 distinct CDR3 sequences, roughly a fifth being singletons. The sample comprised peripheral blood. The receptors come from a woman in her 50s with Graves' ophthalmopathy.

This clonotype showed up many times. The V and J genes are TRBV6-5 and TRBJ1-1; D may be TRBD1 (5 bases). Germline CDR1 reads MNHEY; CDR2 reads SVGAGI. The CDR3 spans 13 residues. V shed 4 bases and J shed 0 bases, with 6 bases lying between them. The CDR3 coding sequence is TGTGCCAGCAGTTCGGACATGAACACTGAAGCTTTCTTT. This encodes CASSSDMNTEAFF.

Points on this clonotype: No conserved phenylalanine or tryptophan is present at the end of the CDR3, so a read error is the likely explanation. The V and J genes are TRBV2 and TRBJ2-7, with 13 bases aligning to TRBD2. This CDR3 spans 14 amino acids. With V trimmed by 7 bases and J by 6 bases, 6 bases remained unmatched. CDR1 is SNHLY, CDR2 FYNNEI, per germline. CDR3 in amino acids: CASTRTSGSGEQYL. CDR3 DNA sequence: TGTGCCAGCACCAGGACTAGCGGGAGTGGCGAGCAGTACCTC.

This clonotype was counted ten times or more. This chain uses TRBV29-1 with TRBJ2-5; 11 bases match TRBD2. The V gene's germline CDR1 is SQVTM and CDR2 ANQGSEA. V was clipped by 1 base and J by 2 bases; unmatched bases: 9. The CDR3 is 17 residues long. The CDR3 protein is CSVEGFSGRAHQETQYF. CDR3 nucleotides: TGCAGCGTTGAAGGGTTTAGCGGGAGGGCCCATCAAGAGACCCAGTACTTC.

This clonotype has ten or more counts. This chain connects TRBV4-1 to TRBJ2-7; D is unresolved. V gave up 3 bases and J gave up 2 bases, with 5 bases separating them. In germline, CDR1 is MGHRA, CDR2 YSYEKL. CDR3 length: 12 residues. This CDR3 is CASSQSPYEQYF. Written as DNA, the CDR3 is TGCGCCAGCAGCCAGAGTCCCTACGAGCAGTACTTC.

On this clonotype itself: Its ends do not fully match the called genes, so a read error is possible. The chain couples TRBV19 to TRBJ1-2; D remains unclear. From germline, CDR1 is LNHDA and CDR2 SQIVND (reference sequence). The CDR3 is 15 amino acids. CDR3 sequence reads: CASTPGKAENYGYNF. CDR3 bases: TGTGCCAGTACCCCGGGGAAAGCAGAAAACTATGGCTACAACTTC. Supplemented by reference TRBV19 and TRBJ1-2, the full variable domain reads DGGITQSPKYLFRKEGQNVTLSCEQNLNHDAMYWYRQDPGQGLRLIYYSQIVNDFQKGDIAEGYSVSREKKESFPLTVTSAQKNPTAFYLCASTPGKAENYGYNFGSGTRLTVV.

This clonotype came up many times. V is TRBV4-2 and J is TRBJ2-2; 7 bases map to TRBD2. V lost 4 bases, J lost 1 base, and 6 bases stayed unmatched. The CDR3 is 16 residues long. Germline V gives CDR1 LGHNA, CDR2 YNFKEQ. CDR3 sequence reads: CASSPEPSGNTGELFF. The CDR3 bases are TGTGCCAGCAGCCCCGAACCTAGCGGGAACACCGGGGAGCTGTTTTTT.

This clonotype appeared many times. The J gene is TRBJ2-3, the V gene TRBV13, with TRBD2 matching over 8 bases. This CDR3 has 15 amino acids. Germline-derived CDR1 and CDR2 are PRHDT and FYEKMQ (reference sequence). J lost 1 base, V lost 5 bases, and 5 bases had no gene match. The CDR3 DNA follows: TGTGCCAGCAGCATTAAAGCGGGGGGCACAGATACGCAGTATTTT. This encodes CASSIKAGGTDTQYF.

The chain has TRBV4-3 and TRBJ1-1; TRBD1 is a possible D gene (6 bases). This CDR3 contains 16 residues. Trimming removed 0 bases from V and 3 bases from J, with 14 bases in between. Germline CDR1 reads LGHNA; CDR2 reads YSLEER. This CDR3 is CASSQDLGGWYTEAFF. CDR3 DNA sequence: TGCGCCAGCAGCCAAGATCTGGGGGGCTGGTACACTGAAGCTTTCTTT.

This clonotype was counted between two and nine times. The CDR3 loop reads CASSSAYGYTF. The CDR3 DNA sequence: TGTGCCAGCAGTTCCGCTTATGGCTACACCTTC. The chain employs TRBV6-5 and TRBJ1-2, with D uncertain. Trimming stripped 4 bases from V and 5 bases from J, with 5 bases between. In germline, CDR1 is MNHEY, CDR2 SVGAGI. The CDR3 has 11 residues.

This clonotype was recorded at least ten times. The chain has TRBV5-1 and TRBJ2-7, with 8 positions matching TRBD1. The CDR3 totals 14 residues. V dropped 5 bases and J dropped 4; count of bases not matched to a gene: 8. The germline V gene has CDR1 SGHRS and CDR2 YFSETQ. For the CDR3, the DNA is TGCGCCAGCAGTTATGCGGGACAGGAGTACGAGCAGTACTTC. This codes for CASSYAGQEYEQYF.

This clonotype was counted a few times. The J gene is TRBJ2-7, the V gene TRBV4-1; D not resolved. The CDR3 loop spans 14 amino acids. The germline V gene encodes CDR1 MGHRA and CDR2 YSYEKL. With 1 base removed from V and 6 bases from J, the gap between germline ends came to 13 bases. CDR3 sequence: CASSQARLVVEQYF. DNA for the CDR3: TGCGCCAGCAGCCAAGCCAGACTTGTCGTCGAGCAGTACTTC.

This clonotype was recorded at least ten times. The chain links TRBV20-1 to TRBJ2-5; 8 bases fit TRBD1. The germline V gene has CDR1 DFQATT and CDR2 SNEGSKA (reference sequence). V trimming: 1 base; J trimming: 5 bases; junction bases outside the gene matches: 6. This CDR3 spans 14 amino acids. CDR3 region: CSARGQGLGETQYF. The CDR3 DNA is TGCAGTGCTAGAGGACAGGGGCTGGGGGAGACCCAGTACTTC.

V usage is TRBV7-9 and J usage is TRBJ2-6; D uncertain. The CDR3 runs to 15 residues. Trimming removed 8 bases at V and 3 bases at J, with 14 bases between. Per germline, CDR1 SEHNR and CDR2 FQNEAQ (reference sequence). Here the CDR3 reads CASRQRLGGANVLTF. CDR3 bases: TGTGCCAGCCGACAAAGACTTGGTGGGGCCAACGTCCTGACTTTC.

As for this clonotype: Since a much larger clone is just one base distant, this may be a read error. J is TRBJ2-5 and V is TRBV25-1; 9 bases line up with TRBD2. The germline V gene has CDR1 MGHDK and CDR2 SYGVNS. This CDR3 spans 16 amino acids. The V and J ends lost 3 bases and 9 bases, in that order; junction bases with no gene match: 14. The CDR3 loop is CASSDRGLAGGESQYF. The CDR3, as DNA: TGTGCCAGCAGTGATCGAGGACTGGCGGGGGGGGAGTCCCAGTACTTC.

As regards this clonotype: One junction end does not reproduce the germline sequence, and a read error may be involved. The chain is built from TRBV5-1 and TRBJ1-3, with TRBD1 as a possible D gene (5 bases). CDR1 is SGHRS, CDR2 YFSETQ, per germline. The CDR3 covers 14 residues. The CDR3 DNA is TGCGCCAGCAGCTTGGCCGGGACTGGAAGCACCATATATTTT. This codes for CASSLAGTGSTIYF.

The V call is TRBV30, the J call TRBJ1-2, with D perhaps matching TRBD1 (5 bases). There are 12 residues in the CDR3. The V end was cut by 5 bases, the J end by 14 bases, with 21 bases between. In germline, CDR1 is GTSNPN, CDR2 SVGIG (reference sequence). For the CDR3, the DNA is TGTGCCTGGGCTACTTCGGGACTGATCTCTACCTTC. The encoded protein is CAWATSGLISTF. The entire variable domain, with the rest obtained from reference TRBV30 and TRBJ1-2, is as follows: SQTIHQWPATLVQPVGSPLSLECTVEGTSNPNLYWYRQAAGRGLQLLFYSVGIGQISSEVPQNLSASRPQDRQFILSSKKLLLSDSGFYLCAWATSGLISTFGSGTRLTVV.

CDR3 in amino acids: CASSWGLAAQETQYF. The CDR3 region has the DNA TGCGCCAGCAGCTGGGGACTAGCGGCCCAAGAGACCCAGTACTTC. This sequence joins TRBV5-1 and TRBJ2-5; 11 bases align to TRBD2. Per germline, CDR1 SGHRS and CDR2 YFSETQ. The V segment lost 3 bases and the J segment 1 base; nucleotides outside the gene matches: 2. The CDR3 has 15 amino acids.

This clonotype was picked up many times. CDR3 sequence (DNA): TGTGCCACCAGCAGAGGTGGGAACACTGAAGCTTTCTTT. It encodes CATSRGGNTEAFF. The gene calls are TRBV15 and TRBJ1-1; D is unclear. Trimming stripped 1 base from V and 1 base from J, with 4 bases between. Per the germline V gene, CDR1 is LNHNV and CDR2 is YYDKDF (reference sequence). This CDR3 comprises 13 residues. The variable domain in full, completed from reference TRBV15 and TRBJ1-1, reads DAMVIQNPRYQVTQFGKPVTLSCSQTLNHNVMYWYQQKSSQAPKLLFHYYDKDFNNEADTPDNFQSRRPNTSFCFLDIRSPGLGDTAMYLCATSRGGNTEAFFGQGTRLTVV.

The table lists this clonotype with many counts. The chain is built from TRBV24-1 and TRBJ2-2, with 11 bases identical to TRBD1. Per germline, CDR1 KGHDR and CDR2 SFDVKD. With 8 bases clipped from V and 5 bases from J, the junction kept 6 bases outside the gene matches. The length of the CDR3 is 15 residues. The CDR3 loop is CATTRGDRGTGELFF. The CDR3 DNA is TGTGCCACCACCAGGGGGGACAGGGGGACCGGGGAGCTGTTTTTT.

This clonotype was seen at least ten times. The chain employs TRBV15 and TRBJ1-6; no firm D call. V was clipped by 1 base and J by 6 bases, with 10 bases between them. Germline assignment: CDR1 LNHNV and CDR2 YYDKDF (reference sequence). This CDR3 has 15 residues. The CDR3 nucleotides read TGTGCCACCAGCAGAGGCCCCCTTGTTAATTCACCCCTCCACTTT. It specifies CATSRGPLVNSPLHF.

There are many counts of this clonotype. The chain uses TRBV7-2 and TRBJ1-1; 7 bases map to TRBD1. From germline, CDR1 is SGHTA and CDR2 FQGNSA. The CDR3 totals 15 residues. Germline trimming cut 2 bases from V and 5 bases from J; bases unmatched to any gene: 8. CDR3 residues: CASSLMGQLGTEAFF. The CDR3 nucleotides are TGTGCCAGCAGCTTAATGGGACAGCTGGGTACTGAAGCTTTCTTT.

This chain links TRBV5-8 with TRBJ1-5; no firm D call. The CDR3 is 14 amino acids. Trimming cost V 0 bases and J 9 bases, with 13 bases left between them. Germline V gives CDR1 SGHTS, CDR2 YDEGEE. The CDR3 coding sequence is TGTGCCAGCAGCTTGGAAGTTTTGGGGTCGCCCCAGCATTTT. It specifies CASSLEVLGSPQHF.

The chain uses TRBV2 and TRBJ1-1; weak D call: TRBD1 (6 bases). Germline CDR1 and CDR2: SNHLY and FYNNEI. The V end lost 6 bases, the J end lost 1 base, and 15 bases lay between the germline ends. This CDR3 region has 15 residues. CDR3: CASRGVRGANTEAFF. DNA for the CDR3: TGTGCCAGCAGGGGGGTTAGGGGGGCGAACACTGAAGCTTTCTTT.

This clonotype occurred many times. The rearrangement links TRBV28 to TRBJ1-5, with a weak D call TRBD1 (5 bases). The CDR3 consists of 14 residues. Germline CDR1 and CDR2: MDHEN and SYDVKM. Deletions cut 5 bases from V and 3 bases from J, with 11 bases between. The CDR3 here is CASSKGMYNQPQHF. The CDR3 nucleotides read TGTGCCAGCAGTAAGGGGATGTACAATCAGCCCCAGCATTTT.

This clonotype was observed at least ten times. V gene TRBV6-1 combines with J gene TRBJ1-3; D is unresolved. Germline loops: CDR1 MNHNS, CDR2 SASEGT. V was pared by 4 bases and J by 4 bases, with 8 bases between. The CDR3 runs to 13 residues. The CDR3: CASSGIRGNTIYF. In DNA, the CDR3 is TGTGCCAGCAGTGGAATCCGAGGAAACACCATATATTTT.

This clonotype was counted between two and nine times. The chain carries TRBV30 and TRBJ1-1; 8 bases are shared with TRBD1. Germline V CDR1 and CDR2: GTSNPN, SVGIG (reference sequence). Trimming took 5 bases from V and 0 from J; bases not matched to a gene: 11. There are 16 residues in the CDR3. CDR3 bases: TGTGCCTGGGGGACCTCTACAGGGGGTTTGAACACTGAAGCTTTCTTT. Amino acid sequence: CAWGTSTGGLNTEAFF. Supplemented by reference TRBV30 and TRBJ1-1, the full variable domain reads SQTIHQWPATLVQPVGSPLSLECTVEGTSNPNLYWYRQAAGRGLQLLFYSVGIGQISSEVPQNLSASRPQDRQFILSSKKLLLSDSGFYLCAWGTSTGGLNTEAFFGQGTRLTVV.

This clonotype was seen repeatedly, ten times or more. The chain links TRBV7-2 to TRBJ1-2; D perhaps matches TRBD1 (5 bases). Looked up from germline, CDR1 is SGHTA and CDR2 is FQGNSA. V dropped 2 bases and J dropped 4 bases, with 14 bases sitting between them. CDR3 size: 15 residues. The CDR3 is CASSLLSGLGYGYTF. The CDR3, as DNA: TGTGCCAGCAGCTTACTTTCAGGGCTCGGCTATGGCTACACCTTC.

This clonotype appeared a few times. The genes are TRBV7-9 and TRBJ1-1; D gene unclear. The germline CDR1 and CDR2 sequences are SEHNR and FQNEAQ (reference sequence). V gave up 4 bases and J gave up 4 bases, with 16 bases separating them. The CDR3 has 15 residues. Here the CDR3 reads CASSSGRSGFTEAFF. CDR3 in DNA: TGTGCCAGCAGCTCCGGACGGAGTGGGTTCACTGAAGCTTTCTTT.

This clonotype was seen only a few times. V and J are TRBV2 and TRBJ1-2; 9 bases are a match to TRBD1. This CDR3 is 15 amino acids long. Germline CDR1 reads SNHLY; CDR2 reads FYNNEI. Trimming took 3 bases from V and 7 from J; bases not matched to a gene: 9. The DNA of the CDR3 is TGTGCCAGCAGTGATCCGAACAGGGGGCGAAGTGGCTACACCTTC. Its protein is CASSDPNRGRSGYTF.

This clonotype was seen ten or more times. CDR3 loop: CASSRTSGSNTGELFF. Here the CDR3 DNA reads TGTGCCAGCAGCAGGACTAGCGGGAGTAACACCGGGGAGCTGTTTTTT. The V and J genes are TRBV6-1 and TRBJ2-2; TRBD2 aligns across 13 bases. CDR1 MNHNS and CDR2 SASEGT come from the germline V gene. The CDR3 has 16 amino acids. V lost 6 bases and J lost 2; bases outside the gene matches: 3.

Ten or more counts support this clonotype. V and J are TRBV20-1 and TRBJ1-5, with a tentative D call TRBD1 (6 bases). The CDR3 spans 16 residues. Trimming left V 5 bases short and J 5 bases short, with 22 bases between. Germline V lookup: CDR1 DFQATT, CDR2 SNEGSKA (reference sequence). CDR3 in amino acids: CSAQSRDINSDQPQHF. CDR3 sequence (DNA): TGCAGTGCTCAGTCCCGGGACATCAATTCGGATCAGCCCCAGCATTTT.

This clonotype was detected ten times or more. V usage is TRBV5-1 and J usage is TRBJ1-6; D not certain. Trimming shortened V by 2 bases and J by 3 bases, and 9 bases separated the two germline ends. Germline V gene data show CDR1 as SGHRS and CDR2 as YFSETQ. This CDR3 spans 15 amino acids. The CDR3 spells CASSFRASYNSPLHF. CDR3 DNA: TGCGCCAGCAGCTTTCGTGCAAGCTATAATTCACCCCTCCACTTT.